A selection of T cell receptor beta chains follows, all from one sample in a study of shared clonotypes between healthy human individuals. The method was immunoSEQ multiplex PCR; TCRdb's version includes in-frame clones alone and lacks a portion of them. This table has hundreds of thousands of clones, around 95% appearing once. Sequenced material: naive CD8+ T cells sorted from blood. These TCRs come from a woman under 40 in good health. Both conserved end residues are part of each CDR3.

v_gene: TRBV6-5
CDR3aa: CASSPGQGAEQYF

v_gene: TRBV7-3
CDR3aa: CASSSPSASSYNEQFF

v_gene: TRBV9
CDR3aa: CASSVSGSFQETQYF

v_gene: TRBV5-4
CDR3aa: CASSLDGSGALGLEQYF

v_gene: TRBV5-1
CDR3aa: CASSLGQGRGGKDYGYTF

v_gene: TRBV7-8
CDR3aa: CASSPDPSWASTDTQYF

v_gene: TRBV7-6
CDR3aa: CASSAGGRGSNEQFF

v_gene: TRBV5-1
CDR3aa: CASSLQGQETQYF

v_gene: TRBV6-5
CDR3aa: CASSYERTSYNEQFF

v_gene: TRBV20-1
CDR3aa: CSGRGVAEAFF

v_gene: TRBV4-1
CDR3aa: CASSQEHWAEAYEQYF

v_gene: TRBV5-6
CDR3aa: CASSVGQTEAFF

v_gene: TRBV2
CDR3aa: CASSDRLAGYEQYF

v_gene: TRBV29-1
CDR3aa: CSVPRGGGGYTF

v_gene: TRBV7-2
CDR3aa: CASSTPLAGLRETQYF

v_gene: TRBV27
CDR3aa: CASSFSQGAIDTQYF

v_gene: TRBV27
CDR3aa: CASSPGTSGSSGELFF

v_gene: TRBV10-2
CDR3aa: CAIQDEQETQYF

v_gene: TRBV5-5
CDR3aa: CASSLTYGNQPQHF

v_gene: TRBV11-2
CDR3aa: CASSLPPRLPEETQYF

v_gene: TRBV11-1
CDR3aa: CASSLGLADYNEQFF

v_gene: TRBV28
CDR3aa: CASSYPLAAGDHYEQYF

v_gene: TRBV7-8
CDR3aa: CASSPSEHHEQYF

v_gene: TRBV7-2
CDR3aa: CASSRLASGHEQYF

v_gene: TRBV11-3
CDR3aa: CASSLTGLAGDLNEQFF

v_gene: TRBV28
CDR3aa: CASSWTKSTDTQYF

v_gene: TRBV7-9
CDR3aa: CASSRDSSNQPQHF

v_gene: TRBV6-9
CDR3aa: CASSYRRTGAINEQYF

v_gene: TRBV13
CDR3aa: CASSPGPSSYNSPLHF